The 24 T cell receptor beta chains in this list originate from one sample, sequenced in a study of graft-versus-host responses after intestinal transplantation. Method: immunoSEQ multiplex PCR; TCRdb's copy keeps in-frame clones and lacks some. Of roughly 69,000 clones listed, 80% to 95% were seen once; the top ten hold about 6.9%. This sample comprised bone marrow, obtained 700 to 850 days after intestinal transplantation. These TCRs come from a human patient who received an intestinal transplant, so some T cells may come from the graft donor.

CDR3 nucleotide sequence: TGCGCCAGCAGCCAACTAGTGAACACTGAAGCTTTCTTT. Encoded protein: CASSQLVNTEAFF. The chain links TRBV4-1 to TRBJ1-1, with no clear D. The CDR3 is 13 residues long. V dropped 2 bases and J dropped 0 bases, with 4 bases sitting between them. Germline assignment: CDR1 MGHRA and CDR2 YSYEKL.

This clone came up once. The V gene is TRBV5-1, the J gene TRBJ2-2; D not certain. The CDR3 has 15 residues. V was trimmed by 5 bases and J by 3 bases, leaving 14 bases between them. Per the germline V gene, CDR1 is SGHRS and CDR2 is YFSETQ. For the CDR3, the DNA is TGCGCCAGCAGACCCGTACGTCGCGACACCGGGGAGCTGTTTTTT. Translation gives CASRPVRRDTGELFF.

V gene TRBV5-1 combines with J gene TRBJ2-7; 9 nucleotides match TRBD2. Germline V gives CDR1 SGHRS, CDR2 YFSETQ. CDR3 size: 15 residues. J was trimmed by 3 bases and V by 0 bases; bases with no gene match: 4. The CDR3 loop reads CASSLGVLAGYEQYF. As DNA, the CDR3 is TGCGCCAGCAGCTTGGGGGTACTAGCGGGCTACGAGCAGTACTTC.

This chain joins TRBV29-1 and TRBJ2-7; perhaps TRBD2 as D (6 bases). Germline CDR1 SQVTM, CDR2 ANQGSEA. Trimming removed 5 bases from V and 5 bases from J, with 16 bases in between. The CDR3 is made up of 13 amino acids. CDR3 coding DNA: TGCAGCGTTACCCGGTTGGGGGGAGACGAGCAGTACTTC. This encodes CSVTRLGGDEQYF.

This clone was picked up a small number of times. The J gene is TRBJ2-6, the V gene TRBV11-2, with D hard to call. Germline-derived CDR1 and CDR2 are SGHAT and FQNNGV. V was shortened by 4 bases and J by 0 bases, with 4 bases between the two germline ends. The CDR3 has 14 amino acids. CDR3 sequence reads: CASSWGSGANVLTF. The CDR3 bases are TGTGCCAGCAGCTGGGGCTCTGGGGCCAACGTCCTGACTTTC.

This chain uses TRBV5-1 with TRBJ1-5, with 8 bases matching TRBD1. The V gene's germline CDR1 is SGHRS and CDR2 YFSETQ. Germline trimming cut 4 bases from V and 4 bases from J; bases unmatched to any gene: 4. The CDR3 loop spans 14 amino acids. The CDR3 DNA reads as TGCGCCAGCAGCCTAACAGGGGGAAATCAGCCCCAGCATTTT. It encodes CASSLTGGNQPQHF.

The V gene is TRBV9, the J gene TRBJ2-3; no clear D. The CDR3 consists of 16 residues. V shed 3 bases and J shed 0 bases, with 14 bases lying between them. Germline V gene sequence: CDR1 SGDLS, CDR2 YYNGEE. CDR3 residues: CASSAFPLVSTDTQYF. CDR3 in DNA: TGTGCCAGCAGCGCCTTCCCTCTAGTAAGCACAGATACGCAGTATTTT.

This clone was detected only once. The chain joins TRBV9 to TRBJ2-1; 9 bases map to TRBD1. This CDR3 is 15 amino acids long. V lost 1 base, J lost 5 bases, and 4 bases stayed unmatched. In germline, CDR1 is SGDLS, CDR2 YYNGEE. CDR3 region: CASSVLGTGNNEQFF. For the CDR3, the DNA is TGTGCCAGCAGCGTATTAGGGACAGGGAACAATGAGCAGTTCTTC. The complete variable domain, with remaining parts taken from reference TRBV9 and TRBJ2-1, reads DSGVTQTPKHLITATGQRVTLRCSPRSGDLSVYWYQQSLDQGLQFLIQYYNGEERAKGNILERFSAQQFPDLHSELNLSSLELGDSALYFCASSVLGTGNNEQFFGPGTRLTVL.

This clone was found a few times. The chain couples TRBV11-2 to TRBJ1-6, with D unclear. With 1 base removed from V and 10 bases from J, the gap between germline ends came to 5 bases. The CDR3 contains 12 residues. CDR1 and CDR2 (germline): SGHAT, FQNNGV. The CDR3 DNA is TGTGCCAGCAGCTTAGGGCGATCACCCCTCCACTTT. Translated: CASSLGRSPLHF.

The rearrangement links TRBV7-9 to TRBJ2-7; D gene unclear. Trimming pared 3 bases from V and 4 bases from J, leaving 10 bases between. Germline V gene lookup returns CDR1 SEHNR and CDR2 FQNEAQ (reference sequence). The CDR3 runs to 13 residues. CDR3 amino acids: CASSLAPLYEQYF. CDR3 in DNA: TGTGCCAGCAGCTTGGCCCCCCTATACGAGCAGTACTTC. Looking up the rest from reference TRBV7-9 and TRBJ2-7 gives the full variable domain: DTGVSQNPRHKITKRGQNVTFRCDPISEHNRLYWYRQTLGQGPEFLTYFQNEAQLEKSRLLSDRFSAERPKGSFSTLEIQRTEQGDSAMYLCASSLAPLYEQYFGPGTRLTVT.

The count of this clone is one. The chain is built from TRBV21-1 and TRBJ2-7; the D call in the table, TRBD2, was not verified against the DNA. TRBV21-1 corresponds to a pseudogene. This CDR3 has 12 amino acids. The CDR3 loop is CASSKEGFEQYF. CDR3 bases: TGTGCCAGCAGCAAGGAGGGGTTCGAGCAGTACTTC.

This chain joins TRBV6-1 and TRBJ1-5; D is perhaps TRBD1 (5 bases). This CDR3 comprises 16 residues. The V gene's germline CDR1 is MNHNS and CDR2 SASEGT. With 6 bases removed from V and 6 bases from J, the gap between germline ends came to 21 bases. For the CDR3, the DNA is TGTGCCAGCAGCGAATTTACGGGGCCCTCCGGTCAGCCCCAGCATTTT. Encoded protein: CASSEFTGPSGQPQHF.

The J gene is TRBJ2-3, the V gene TRBV13; possibly TRBD2 for D (5 bases). Between the trimmed V and J ends, which lost 6 bases and 2 bases, there was a span of 15 bases. The germline V gene has CDR1 PRHDT and CDR2 FYEKMQ (reference sequence). The CDR3 is made up of 15 amino acids. The DNA of the CDR3 is TGTGCCAGCAGTCGGCCGGAGGTAGACACAGATACGCAGTATTTT. Protein product: CASSRPEVDTDTQYF. Full variable domain (missing parts from reference TRBV13 and TRBJ2-3): AAGVIQSPRHLIKEKRETATLKCYPIPRHDTVYWYQQGPGQDPQFLISFYEKMQSDKGSIPDRFSAQQFSDYHSELNMSSLELGDSALYFCASSRPEVDTDTQYFGPGTRLTVL.

This rearrangement joins TRBV4-1 to TRBJ2-7, with no clear D. The CDR3 has 14 residues. V gave up 3 bases and J gave up 5 bases, with 14 bases separating them. Germline loops: CDR1 MGHRA, CDR2 YSYEKL. The CDR3 DNA sequence: TGCGCCAGCAGCCACTCCGGTCCCCGGGACGAGCAGTACTTC. Translation: CASSHSGPRDEQYF.

The chain carries TRBV2 and TRBJ2-7; tentatively, D is TRBD2 (6 bases). This CDR3 contains 10 residues. Looked up from germline, CDR1 is SNHLY and CDR2 is FYNNEI. V lost 3 bases and J 9 bases, leaving 6 bases between the germline ends. The DNA for the CDR3 is TGTGCCAGCAGTGACGGGGGGCAGTACTTC. Protein product: CASSDGGQYF.

This clone is a singleton in its sample. This sequence joins TRBV9 and TRBJ2-3; no clear D gene. CDR3 length equals 12 residues. Germline V gene lookup returns CDR1 SGDLS and CDR2 YYNGEE. Between the trimmed V and J ends, which lost 4 bases and 4 bases, there was a span of 7 bases. CDR3 in amino acids: CASSPEADTQYF. The CDR3 DNA reads as TGTGCCAGCAGCCCTGAGGCAGATACGCAGTATTTT. The full variable domain, in which reference TRBV9 and TRBJ2-3 provide the parts outside the CDR3, is DSGVTQTPKHLITATGQRVTLRCSPRSGDLSVYWYQQSLDQGLQFLIQYYNGEERAKGNILERFSAQQFPDLHSELNLSSLELGDSALYFCASSPEADTQYFGPGTRLTVL.

This chain connects TRBV7-2 to TRBJ1-2; D remains unclear. Germline CDR1 and CDR2: SGHTA and FQGNSA. The CDR3 is 15 amino acids. Trimming shortened V by 5 bases and J by 0 bases, and 13 bases separated the two germline ends. CDR3 nucleotide sequence: TGTGCCAGCAGCCAATTGGACGGACCTAACTATGGCTACACCTTC. Amino acids: CASSQLDGPNYGYTF.

V gene TRBV10-3 combines with J gene TRBJ2-7, with a possible D match to TRBD1 (5 bases). CDR3 length equals 14 residues. Germline V gene data show CDR1 as ENHRY and CDR2 as SYGVKD. Trimming removed 7 bases at V and 3 bases at J, with 16 bases between. CDR3 DNA sequence: TGTGCCATCATTGCGGCAGGGAAAAACTACGAGCAGTACTTC. This encodes CAIIAAGKNYEQYF.

The CDR3 sequence is CAIKSGTGAHEQYF. The DNA for the CDR3 is TGTGCCATTAAGTCTGGGACAGGGGCCCACGAGCAGTACTTC. J is TRBJ2-7 and V is TRBV2; TRBD1 matches at 10 bases. Per germline, CDR1 SNHLY and CDR2 FYNNEI. This CDR3 region has 14 residues. The ends lost 10 bases at V and 5 bases at J; junction bases unmatched: 11.

This clone was seen just once. The rearrangement links TRBV7-9 to TRBJ1-5; D is uncertain. V gave up 5 bases and J gave up 5 bases, with 13 bases separating them. Germline V gene data show CDR1 as SEHNR and CDR2 as FQNEAQ (reference sequence). The CDR3 runs 14 residues. The CDR3 nucleotides are TGTGCCAGCAGCGGACCTCACCAGGATCAGCCCCAGCATTTT. Protein: CASSGPHQDQPQHF.

CDR3 sequence: CASSPRWGGGANVLTF. The CDR3 DNA follows: TGTGCCAGCAGCCCTCGCTGGGGGGGAGGGGCCAACGTCCTGACTTTC. The chain couples TRBV14 to TRBJ2-6; 7 bases are a match to TRBD2. V was clipped by 4 bases and J by 4 bases; unmatched bases: 7. Germline V lookup: CDR1 SGHDN, CDR2 FVKESK. CDR3 length: 16 amino acids.

The chain links TRBV28 to TRBJ2-5, with D possibly being TRBD1 (6 bases). The V gene's germline CDR1 is MDHEN and CDR2 SYDVKM. V lost 6 bases and J 1 base, leaving 12 bases between the germline ends. This CDR3 has 14 residues. The CDR3 sequence is CASRSGQLQETQYF. The CDR3 DNA reads TGTGCCAGCAGGAGTGGACAGCTCCAAGAGACCCAGTACTTC.

The rearrangement links TRBV7-3 to TRBJ2-3; maybe TRBD1 (5 bases). V gave up 0 bases and J gave up 0 bases, with 13 bases separating them. There are 17 residues in the CDR3. The germline CDR1 and CDR2 sequences are SGHTA and FQGTGA. In DNA form, the CDR3 reads TGTGCCAGCAGCTTAACGCGTGCAGGGCCTAGCACAGATACGCAGTATTTT. It codes for CASSLTRAGPSTDTQYF.

The chain combines TRBV5-1 with TRBJ2-1, with TRBD2 as a possible D gene (6 bases). This CDR3 contains 15 residues. CDR1 and CDR2 from the germline V gene are SGHRS and YFSETQ. V gave up 0 bases and J gave up 4 bases, with 11 bases separating them. In nucleotides, the CDR3 is TGCGCCAGCAGCTTGGTCCAGCGGGTTTACAATGAGCAGTTCTTC. Its translation is CASSLVQRVYNEQFF.